This TCR beta chain was sequenced for a study of somatic mutations in cytotoxic T cells in rheumatoid arthritis. Study-wide background: Right after diagnosis, and before any treatment had started, patient peripheral blood (under 33 ml EDTA) was drawn. Flow-sorting brought some V beta antibody-stained T-cell populations to nearly 100% purity, V beta1+ cells sequenced for TCRB among them. Study-level findings and limits: Each of about an eighth of the 65 patients had a largest CD8+ clone that made up more than 20% of CD8+ cells.

Methods used by the authors: Concordance between patient CD8+ clones exceeding 1% and published virus-specific TCRB sequences was infrequent. The assay was immunoSEQ multiplex PCR, and TCRdb's table has in-frame clones only and misses some. D and trimming were read from the DNA, whereas the V and J calls and clone size are those reported in that table. The sample lists fewer than 15,000 clones, about 90% occurring once. On this clone itself: The antigen remains unidentified.

Per the germline V gene, CDR1 is SGHVS and CDR2 is FNYEAQ. V was shortened by 7 bases and J by 2 bases, with 10 bases between the two germline ends. The CDR3 runs to 13 residues. The sample taken for sequencing was CD4+ T cells sorted from blood. This receptor was obtained from a man aged 70 or older with rheumatoid arthritis. The chain combines TRBV7-6 with TRBJ2-3; D may be TRBD1 (6 bases). The CDR3 DNA follows: TGTGCCAGCAACAGGGACCCCACAGATACGCAGTATTTT. This translates into CASNRDPTDTQYF.